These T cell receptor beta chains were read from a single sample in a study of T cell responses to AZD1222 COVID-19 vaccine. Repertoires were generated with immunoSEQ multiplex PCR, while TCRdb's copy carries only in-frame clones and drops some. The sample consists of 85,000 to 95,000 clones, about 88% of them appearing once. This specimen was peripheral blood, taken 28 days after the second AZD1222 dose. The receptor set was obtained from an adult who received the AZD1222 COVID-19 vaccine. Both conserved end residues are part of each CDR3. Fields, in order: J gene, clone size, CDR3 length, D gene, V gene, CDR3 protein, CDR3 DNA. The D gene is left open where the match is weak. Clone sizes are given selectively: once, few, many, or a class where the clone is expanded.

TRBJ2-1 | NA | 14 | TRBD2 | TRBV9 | CASSVAGGVNEQFF | TGTGCCAGCAGCGTAGCGGGGGGGGTCAATGAGCAGTTCTTC
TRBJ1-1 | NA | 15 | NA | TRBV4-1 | CASSQDWSGTTEAFF | TGCGCCAGCAGCCAAGATTGGTCAGGGACCACTGAAGCTTTCTTT
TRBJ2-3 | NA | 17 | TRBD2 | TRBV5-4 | CASSLWRGGRGTDTQYF | TGTGCCAGCAGCTTATGGCGGGGGGGCCGCGGCACAGATACGCAGTATTTT
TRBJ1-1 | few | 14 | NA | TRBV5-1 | CASSLEDGGTEAFF | TGCGCCAGCAGCTTGGAAGACGGGGGCACTGAAGCTTTCTTT
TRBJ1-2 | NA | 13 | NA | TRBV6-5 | CASSYFQGHGYTF | TGTGCCAGCAGTTACTTCCAGGGTCATGGCTACACCTTC
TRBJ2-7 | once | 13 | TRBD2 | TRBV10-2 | CASSEGGGYEQYF | TGCGCCAGCAGTGAGGGGGGGGGTTACGAGCAGTACTTC
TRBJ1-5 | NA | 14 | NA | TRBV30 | CAWSAVEFNQPQHF | TGTGCCTGGAGTGCGGTGGAATTCAATCAGCCCCAGCATTTT
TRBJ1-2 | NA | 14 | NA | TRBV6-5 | CASKGAGGLDGYTF | TGTGCCAGCAAAGGGGCGGGAGGGTTGGATGGCTACACCTTC
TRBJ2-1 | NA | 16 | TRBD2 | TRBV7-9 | CASSLTSGATYNEQFF | TGTGCCAGCAGCTTAACGAGCGGGGCAACCTACAATGAGCAGTTCTTC
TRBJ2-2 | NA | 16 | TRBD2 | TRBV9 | CASSGLAGSGYGELFF | TGTGCCAGCAGCGGACTAGCGGGGAGTGGTTACGGGGAGCTGTTTTTT
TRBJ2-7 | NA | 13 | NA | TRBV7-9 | CASSFRGAHEQYF | TGTGCCAGCAGCTTTCGCGGGGCCCACGAGCAGTACTTC
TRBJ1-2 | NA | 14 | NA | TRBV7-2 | CASSLDTGNYGYTF | TGTGCCAGCAGCTTAGATACAGGGAACTATGGCTACACCTTC
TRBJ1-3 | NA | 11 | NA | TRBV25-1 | CASRHWDTIYF | TGTGCCAGCAGACATTGGGACACCATATATTTT
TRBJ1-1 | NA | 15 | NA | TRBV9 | CASSAFFRGTTEAFF | TGTGCCAGCAGCGCCTTTTTCCGGGGTACCACTGAAGCTTTCTTT
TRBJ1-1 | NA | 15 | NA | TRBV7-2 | CASSLYSEMNTEAFF | TGTGCCAGCAGCTTATATTCAGAGATGAACACTGAAGCTTTCTTT
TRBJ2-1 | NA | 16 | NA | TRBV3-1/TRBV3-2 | CASSRIPRAAYNEQFF | TGTGCCAGCAGCAGAATCCCCCGGGCCGCCTACAATGAGCAGTTCTTC
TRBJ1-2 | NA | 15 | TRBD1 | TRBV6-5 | CASSYRDRDNYGYTF | TGTGCCAGCAGTTACAGGGACAGGGATAACTATGGCTACACCTTC
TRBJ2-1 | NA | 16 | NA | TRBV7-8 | CASSLGFRGSYNEQFF | TGTGCCAGCAGCTTAGGGTTCAGGGGATCCTACAATGAGCAGTTCTTC
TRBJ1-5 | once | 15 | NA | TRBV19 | CASSLLSVLDGTQHF | TGTGCCAGTAGTCTACTCTCAGTGTTGGACGGGACCCAGCATTTT
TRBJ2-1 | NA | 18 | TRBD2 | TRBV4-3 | CASSQEGSSGAPGYEQFF | TGCGCCAGCAGCCAGGAGGGGTCTAGCGGGGCCCCTGGTTATGAGCAGTTCTTC
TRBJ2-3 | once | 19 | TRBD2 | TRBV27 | CASSLYASGGTNRLDTQYF | TGTGCCAGCAGTTTATATGCTAGCGGGGGGACCAACCGCCTGGATACGCAGTATTTT
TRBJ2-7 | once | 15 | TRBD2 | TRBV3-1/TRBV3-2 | CASSQASGTPYEQYF | TGTGCCAGCAGCCAAGCTAGCGGGACTCCCTACGAGCAGTACTTC
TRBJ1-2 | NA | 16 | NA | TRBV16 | CASRRQTGGARGGYTF | TGTGCCAGCAGACGACAAACCGGGGGGGCACGAGGCGGCTACACCTTC
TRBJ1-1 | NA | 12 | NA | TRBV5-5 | CASSFADTEAFF | TGTGCCAGCAGCTTCGCGGACACTGAAGCTTTCTTT
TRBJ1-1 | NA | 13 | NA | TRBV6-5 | CASSYRGDFEAFF | TGTGCCAGCAGTTACAGGGGCGACTTTGAAGCTTTCTTT
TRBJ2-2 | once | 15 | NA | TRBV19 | CASSKDVFVAGELFF | TGTGCCAGTAGTAAAGACGTCTTCGTGGCCGGGGAGCTGTTTTTT
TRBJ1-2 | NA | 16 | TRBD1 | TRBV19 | CASRSGTGTTNYGYTF | TGTGCCAGTAGGTCCGGGACAGGGACTACTAACTATGGCTACACCTTC
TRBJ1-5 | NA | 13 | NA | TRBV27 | CASRSNSNQPQHF | TGTGCCAGCAGGAGTAATAGCAATCAGCCCCAGCATTTT
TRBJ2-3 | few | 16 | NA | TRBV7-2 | CASSFPHRVLTDTQYF | TGTGCCAGCAGCTTTCCTCACAGGGTGTTGACAGATACGCAGTATTTT
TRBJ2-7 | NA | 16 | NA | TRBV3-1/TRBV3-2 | CASSQDAGGGSYEQYF | TGTGCCAGCAGCCAAGATGCTGGGGGTGGCTCCTACGAGCAGTACTTC
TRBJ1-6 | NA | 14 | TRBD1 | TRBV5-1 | CASRVRTGVSPLHF | TGCGCCAGCAGAGTCAGGACAGGGGTTTCACCCCTCCACTTT
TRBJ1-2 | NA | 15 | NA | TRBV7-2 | CASSLGVTSNYGYTF | TGTGCCAGCAGCTTAGGGGTCACATCTAACTATGGCTACACCTTC
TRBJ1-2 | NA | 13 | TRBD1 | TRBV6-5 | CASTRTGALGYTF | TGTGCCAGCACCCGGACAGGGGCATTGGGTTACACCTTC
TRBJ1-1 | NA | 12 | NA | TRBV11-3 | CASSLGGGTAFF | TGTGCCAGCAGCTTAGGCGGGGGTACGGCTTTCTTT
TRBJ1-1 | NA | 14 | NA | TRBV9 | CASGGGGGGTEAFF | TGTGCCAGCGGTGGTGGAGGGGGTGGGACTGAAGCTTTCTTT